The entry below describes one TCR beta chain. What it recognizes is unknown. V was clipped by 2 bases and J by 2 bases, with 14 bases between them. The CDR3 has 16 residues. Germline values: CDR1 SGHTA, CDR2 FQGNSA. This entry comes from a study of lymphopenia after photon versus proton radiotherapy. Study findings and constraints: Photon-treated patients lost naive T cells and TCR diversity; proton-treated stayed stable. Larger post-nadir TCR diversity loss correlated inversely with survival in deceased patients.

Method: immunoSEQ multiplex PCR; TCRdb's copy keeps in-frame clones and lacks some. The table lists around 26,000 clones, around 82% of them singletons. V is TRBV7-2 and J is TRBJ2-3; a possible D gene is TRBD2 (5 bases). The material sequenced was peripheral blood, taken from a patient treated with photon-based radiotherapy. This receptor was obtained from a man aged 50-60 years with gastric cancer. The CDR3 region has the DNA TGTGCCAGCAGCTTATTTTCTAGCCTTTTCACAGATACGCAGTATTTT. Translating gives CASSLFSSLFTDTQYF.